This record concerns one T cell receptor beta chain sequence. What it recognizes is unknown. PCR primers comprised 60 Vbeta and 13 Jbeta primers. Repertoires were generated with immunoSEQ multiplex PCR, while TCRdb's copy carries only in-frame clones and drops some. The sample consists of 130,000 to 150,000 clones, just under 85% of them appearing once. This entry comes from a study of cytomegalovirus exposure and HLA in healthy donors. Study-level findings and limits: It was taken for granted in presence/absence analyses that sequencing depth across donors was roughly uniform. A cluster of highly shared sequence variants was likely a sequencing artifact.

The V gene's germline CDR1 is KGHSH and CDR2 LQKENI. V was trimmed by 5 bases and J by 5 bases, leaving 15 bases between them. This CDR3 spans 14 amino acids. The receptor comes from a woman aged 60-75 years in good health and CMV-seropositive. This chain links TRBV18 with TRBJ1-1, with D maybe TRBD1 (5 bases). Sequencing was carried out using PBMCs. The CDR3 DNA follows: TGTGCCAGCTCATACCAGGGTGTTGTGACTGAAGCTTTCTTT. Its translation: CASSYQGVVTEAFF.